Reported below is one TCR beta chain. This specimen comes from a study of cytomegalovirus exposure and HLA in healthy donors. The V segment lost 1 base and the J segment 0 bases; nucleotides outside the gene matches: 6. CDR1 and CDR2 (germline): LNHDA, SQIVND (reference sequence). The CDR3 runs 17 residues. Primers for the PCR totalled 60 Vbeta and 13 Jbeta. The table came from immunoSEQ multiplex PCR; TCRdb's copy has only in-frame clones and leaves some out. The sample carries about 120,000 clones, 60% to 85% recorded once. The clonotype originates from a female donor in good health and CMV-seronegative. Sequences were obtained from PBMCs. This chain joins TRBV19 and TRBJ2-7, with TRBD2 identical over 10 bases. The CDR3 loop is CASSIASGGVSSYEQYF. The CDR3 region has the DNA TGTGCCAGTAGTATAGCTAGCGGGGGCGTTAGCTCCTACGAGCAGTACTTC. The whole variable domain, filled in from reference TRBV19 and TRBJ2-7, reads DGGITQSPKYLFRKEGQNVTLSCEQNLNHDAMYWYRQDPGQGLRLIYYSQIVNDFQKGDIAEGYSVSREKKESFPLTVTSAQKNPTAFYLCASSIASGGVSSYEQYFGPGTRLTVT.